This T cell receptor (beta chain) was sequenced during a study of early T cells in non-severe SARS-CoV-2 infection. Sample share makes this clonotype medium-sized (0.01 to 0.1%). As part of library construction, unique molecular identifiers were attached to individual cDNA molecules. Using its own MiXCR run on the 5' RACE reads, TCRdb lists one record per CDR3 protein. Of tens of thousands of distinct CDR3 sequences listed, about 4.5% were seen once; the top ten hold over 6.5%. This clonotype was obtained from an adult who was a healthcare worker with PCR-confirmed SARS-CoV-2 infection or an uninfected control (not recorded which). Sequenced material: whole blood.

CDR3 DNA: TGCAGTGCTAGAGACCCGACAGAGAGTAATGAAAAACTGTTTTTT. Its translation: CSARDPTESNEKLFF. The chain carries TRBV20-1 and TRBJ1-4; a possible D gene is TRBD1 (5 bases). Germline assignment: CDR1 DFQATT and CDR2 SNEGSKA (reference sequence). CDR3 length equals 15 residues. Trimming removed 0 bases at V and 4 bases at J, with 12 bases between.